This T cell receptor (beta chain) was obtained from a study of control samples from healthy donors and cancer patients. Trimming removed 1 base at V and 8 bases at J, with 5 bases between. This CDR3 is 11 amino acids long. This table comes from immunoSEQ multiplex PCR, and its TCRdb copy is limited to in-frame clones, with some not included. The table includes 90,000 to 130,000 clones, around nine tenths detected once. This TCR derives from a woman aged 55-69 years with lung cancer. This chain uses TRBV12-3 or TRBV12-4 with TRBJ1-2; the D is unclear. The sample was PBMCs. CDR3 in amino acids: CASSLGRGYTF. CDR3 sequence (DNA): TGTGCCAGCAGTTTAGGTCGCGGCTACACCTTC.